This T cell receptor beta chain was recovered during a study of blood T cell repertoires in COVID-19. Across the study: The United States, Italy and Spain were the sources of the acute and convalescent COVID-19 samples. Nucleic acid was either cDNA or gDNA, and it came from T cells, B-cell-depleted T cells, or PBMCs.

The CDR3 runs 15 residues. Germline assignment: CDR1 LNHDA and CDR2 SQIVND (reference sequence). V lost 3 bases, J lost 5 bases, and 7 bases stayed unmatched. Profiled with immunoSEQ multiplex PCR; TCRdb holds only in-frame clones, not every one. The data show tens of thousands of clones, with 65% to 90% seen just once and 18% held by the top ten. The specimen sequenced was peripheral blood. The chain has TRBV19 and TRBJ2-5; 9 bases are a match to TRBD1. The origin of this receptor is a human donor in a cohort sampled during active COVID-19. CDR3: CASSILGTGMETQYF. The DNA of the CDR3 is TGTGCCAGTAGTATTTTAGGGACAGGGATGGAGACCCAGTACTTC.